The 28 T cell receptor beta chains below all came from one sample that was sequenced in a study of CD8+CD57+ T cells in acquired aplastic anemia (dated by TCRdb to between 2018 and 2020). Patients chosen for sequencing had shown expansion of CD8+CD57+ cells by flow cytometry. The instrument given in TCRdb is Illumina HiSeq 2000. Profiling of TCR beta VDJ combinations and CDR3 sequences used genomic DNA as the template. The raw public data were reprocessed by TCRdb itself: fastp quality trimming at Q25, MiXCR clonotype calling, in-frame beta chains only. A single entry per CDR3 protein holds the most common genes and DNA from its merged rows. This sample lists approximately 260,000 distinct CDR3 sequences; approximately 86% were detected once. The leading ten clones occupy 40% to 55% of the sample. Material: sorted CD4+, CD8+, or CD8+CD57+ T cells (not recorded which) from PBMCs. The source is a human donor with aplastic anemia.

This clonotype came up a few times. The rearrangement uses TRBV7-6 and TRBJ1-1; 7 positions agree with TRBD1. Germline-derived CDR1 and CDR2 are SGHVS and FNYEAQ. The CDR3 sequence is 15 residues long. Trimming took 1 base from V and 1 from J; bases not matched to a gene: 3. This CDR3 reads CASSLVRTGNTEAFF. The CDR3 DNA is TGTGCCAGCAGCTTAGTTAGGACAGGGAACACTGAAGCTTTCTTT. The full variable domain, rest sourced from reference TRBV7-6 and TRBJ1-1, is GAGVSQSPRYKVTKRGQDVALRCDPISGHVSLYWYRQALGQGPEFLTYFNYEAQQDKSGLPNDRFSAERPEGSISTLTIQRTEQRDSAMYRCASSLVRTGNTEAFFGQGTRLTVV.

Of note for this clonotype: This CDR3 is missing its conserved last phenylalanine or tryptophan, likely due to a read error. It is unclear where the CDR3 begins or ends on the DNA, so no DNA is shown, and the CDR3 is as TCRdb lists it. V gene TRBV7-9 combines with J gene TRBJ2-1; the listed D gene, TRBD1, was not tested against the DNA. Germline-derived CDR1 and CDR2 are SEHNR and FQNEAQ (reference sequence). The CDR3 length equals 16 residues, ends included. CDR3 loop: CASSLDNSDTEAFFGQ.

The chain recombines TRBV7-8 with TRBJ1-3; unclear D gene. V gave up 0 bases and J gave up 13 bases, with 19 bases separating them. The CDR3 runs to 15 residues. The germline CDR1 and CDR2 sequences are SGHVS and FQNEAQ. The CDR3 sequence is CASSLADNLDTKIYF. CDR3 nucleotides: TGTGCCAGCAGCTTAGCGGATAACCTTGATACGAAGATATATTTT. Based on the CDR3 plus reference TRBV7-8 and TRBJ1-3, the full variable domain is GAGVSQSPRYKVAKRGQDVALRCDPISGHVSLFWYQQALGQGPEFLTYFQNEAQLDKSGLPSDRFFAERPEGSVSTLKIQRTQQEDSAVYLCASSLADNLDTKIYFGEGSWLTVV.

The chain carries TRBV7-2 and TRBJ2-3; D tentatively reads TRBD1 or TRBD2 (6 bases each). The CDR3 covers 16 residues. Trimming shortened V by 3 bases and J by 6 bases, and 19 bases separated the two germline ends. CDR1 SGHTA and CDR2 FQGNSA come from the germline V gene. The DNA for the CDR3 is TGTGCCAGCAGCTTCGGGACTGGGGGACACACGGATACGCAGTATTTT. It encodes CASSFGTGGHTDTQYF.

Concerning this clonotype: One end of the junction does not line up with germline, which may come from a read error. The chain uses TRBV5-1 and TRBJ2-3, with 9 bases lining up with TRBD2. Germline CDR1 and CDR2: SGHRS and YFSETQ. The CDR3 is 14 residues long. CDR3 residues: CASSVGGTSDTQYF. The CDR3 bases are TGTGCCAGCAGCGTAGGAGGGACTAGCGATACGCAGTATTTT.

Note on this clonotype: The limits of the CDR3 on the DNA are not certain, so only TCRdb's listed CDR3 is given. This CDR3 reads CASSLEGGYTFGPFF. This chain connects TRBV7-8 to TRBJ1-4. The germline V gene encodes CDR1 SGHVS and CDR2 FQNEAQ. Both ends counted, the CDR3 spans 15 residues.

This clonotype is a singleton in its sample. Compared with germline, one end of the junction differs, possibly owing to a read error. This rearrangement joins TRBV7-2 to TRBJ2-5, with D perhaps matching TRBD2 (5 bases). This CDR3 contains 14 residues. Germline CDR1 reads SGHTA; CDR2 reads FQGNSA. This CDR3 is CASSLTGWHDTQYF. DNA for the CDR3: TGTGCCAGCAGCTTAACGGGATGGCACGATACGCAGTATTTC.

This chain joins TRBV24-1 and TRBJ2-1; TRBD2 matches 12 bases. The CDR3 is made up of 17 amino acids. The V segment lost 4 bases and the J segment 8 bases; nucleotides outside the gene matches: 11. Germline values: CDR1 KGHDR, CDR2 SFDVKD. CDR3 sequence reads: CATSEGWRTSGVHEQFF. CDR3 DNA sequence: TGTGCCACCAGTGAGGGGTGGCGGACTAGCGGGGTCCATGAGCAGTTCTTC.

In this sample, this clonotype turned up a few times. One end of the junction does not line up with germline, which may come from a read error. The chain links TRBV2 to TRBJ2-2; tentatively, D is TRBD2 (5 bases). The CDR3 is 15 amino acids. Germline V gene lookup returns CDR1 SNHLY and CDR2 FYNNEI. Here the CDR3 reads CASREGSGKTGELFF. The DNA for the CDR3 is TGTGCCAGCAGGGAAGGGAGCGGTAAAACCGGGGAGCTGTTTTTT.

As to this clonotype: The junction and the germline gene differ at one end; a read error may be behind it. This sequence joins TRBV10-3 and TRBJ2-1, with TRBD1 matching 9 bases. The CDR3 sequence is 15 residues long. CDR1 and CDR2 (germline): ENHRY, SYGVKD. This CDR3 reads CASSDGTGSSNEQFF. DNA of the CDR3: TGTGCCAGCAGTGATGGGACAGGGAGTTCCAATGAGCAGTTCTTC.

The CDR3 spells CASSEGEGNTQYF. The CDR3, as DNA: TGTGCCAGCAGCGAAGGGGAGGGCAATACGCAGTATTTT. The chain links TRBV11-1 to TRBJ2-3; 7 nucleotides agree with TRBD2. Losses at the gene ends were 5 bases for V and 7 bases for J; bases not matched to a gene: 6. In germline, CDR1 is SGHAT, CDR2 FQDESV (reference sequence). The CDR3 is made up of 13 amino acids.

The chain uses TRBV11-2 and TRBJ1-2, with D perhaps matching TRBD1 (5 bases). The germline V gene encodes CDR1 SGHAT and CDR2 FQNNGV. The germline V and J ends were trimmed by 3 bases and 3 bases, with 8 bases remaining between them. This CDR3 spans 13 amino acids. Here the CDR3 reads CASSLTAYYGYTF. The DNA for the CDR3 is TGTGCCAGCAGCTTGACAGCGTACTATGGCTACACCTTC.

The chain couples TRBV19 to TRBJ1-1, with D maybe TRBD1 (6 bases). The CDR3 length is 13 residues. Trimming removed 4 bases from V and 10 bases from J, with 16 bases in between. From germline, CDR1 is LNHDA and CDR2 SQIVND (reference sequence). The CDR3 bases are TGTGCCAGTAGTAACAGGGAAAGAGGGCGAGCTTTCTTT. It codes for CASSNRERGRAFF.

In this sample, this clonotype turned up a few times. The conserved closing phenylalanine or tryptophan is absent in this CDR3, likely reflecting a read error. The limits of the CDR3 on the DNA are not certain, so only TCRdb's listed CDR3 is given. This CDR3 reads CASSLAGGPHTQ. This sequence joins TRBV7-8 and TRBJ2-5; the table assigns TRBD2, which was not confirmed against the DNA. Germline V gene lookup returns CDR1 SGHVS and CDR2 FQNEAQ. The CDR3 adds up to 12 amino acids, both ends counted.

The CDR3 bases are TGTGCCAGCACTCGGACAATCTTAGCGGGAGAGACAGATACGCAGTATTTT. It translates to CASTRTILAGETDTQYF. This chain joins TRBV5-5 and TRBJ2-3; 9 bases are shared with TRBD2. CDR1 SGHKS and CDR2 YYEKEE come from the germline V gene (reference sequence). V dropped 6 bases and J dropped 3; count of bases not matched to a gene: 14. The CDR3 is 17 residues long.

The chain joins TRBV4-2 to TRBJ1-5, with D possibly TRBD1 on 6 matching bases. V was clipped by 3 bases and J by 7 bases, with 16 bases between them. Per the germline V gene, CDR1 is LGHNA and CDR2 is YNFKEQ. CDR3 length: 15 amino acids. The CDR3 protein is CASSQIQGEGQPQHF. The CDR3, as DNA: TGTGCCAGCAGCCAGATACAGGGAGAGGGACAGCCCCAGCATTTT.

Note on this clonotype: In this CDR3 the conserved last residue, phenylalanine or tryptophan, is missing, so a read error is likely. No DNA is shown, since the ends of the CDR3 on it are uncertain; the CDR3 is the one TCRdb lists. The chain recombines TRBV2 with TRBJ1-6; no check of the table's D call, TRBD1, against the DNA was made. In germline, CDR1 is SNHLY, CDR2 FYNNEI. The CDR3 totals 16 residues, both ends included. CDR3: CASSFTSAISSSSGQG.

This chain joins TRBV19 and TRBJ2-3; perhaps D is TRBD1 or TRBD2 (5 bases each). The end of the DNA fits TRBJ2-2 better, so the J call may be wrong. This CDR3 spans 15 amino acids. CDR1 is LNHDA, CDR2 SQIVND, per germline (reference sequence). The CDR3 region is CASRGVPADTEALFF. CDR3 bases: TGTGCCAGTAGGGGAGTACCGGCGGACACCGAGGCGCTGTTTTTT.

The gene calls are TRBV20-1 and TRBJ2-3, with TRBD1 as a possible D gene (6 bases). The CDR3 runs 15 residues. Per germline, CDR1 DFQATT and CDR2 SNEGSKA (reference sequence). Trimming stripped 0 bases from V and 3 bases from J, with 13 bases between. The CDR3 coding sequence is TGCAGTGCTAGAGATGGGGGCAGGCAGACAGATACGCAGTATTTT. This codes for CSARDGGRQTDTQYF.

V gene TRBV7-2 combines with J gene TRBJ2-6; the D gene is possibly TRBD1 (6 bases). The germline V gene encodes CDR1 SGHTA and CDR2 FQGNSA. The CDR3 is 14 residues long. Trimming pared 8 bases from V and 4 bases from J, leaving 12 bases between. CDR3 region: CASVPRGGANVLTF. DNA for the CDR3: TGTGCCAGCGTACCGAGGGGGGGGGCCAACGTCCTGACTTTC.

To note about this clonotype: An end of the junction does not agree with germline; a read error may underlie this. This chain joins TRBV7-9 and TRBJ2-5; TRBD1 might be the D (6 bases). CDR1 and CDR2 from the germline V gene are SEHNR and FQNEAQ (reference sequence). The CDR3 consists of 14 residues. CDR3 DNA sequence: TGTGCCAGCAGCTTTGGCAGAAGGCAGGGGACCCAGGACTTC. This translates into CASSFGRRQGTQDF.

On this clonotype: Because the CDR3's place on the DNA is in doubt, the DNA is left out and the CDR3 is given as listed by TCRdb. The J gene is TRBJ2-7, the V gene TRBV7-9; the table's D call, TRBD1, has no DNA check behind it. Germline V gene data show CDR1 as SEHNR and CDR2 as FQNEAQ (reference sequence). 15 amino acids form the CDR3, both terminal residues included. CDR3 loop: CASSSQGSEQFFGYF.

This chain connects TRBV6-1 to TRBJ1-6; no reliable D call. CDR3 length equals 16 residues. Germline CDR1 MNHNS, CDR2 SASEGT. Trimming took off 7 bases at V and 5 bases at J, with 18 bases between the two ends. In DNA, the CDR3 is TGTGCCAGCAAGGACTCCCCCCTAACTGATAATTCACCCCTCCACTTT. It codes for CASKDSPLTDNSPLHF.

Notes on this clonotype: A junction end diverges from the germline sequence, so it may reflect a read error. The rearrangement uses TRBV7-2 and TRBJ1-6; D is unresolved. The CDR3 is 14 amino acids. The germline V gene encodes CDR1 SGHTA and CDR2 FQGNSA. The CDR3 here is CASSLEGNPDPHYF. CDR3 nucleotide sequence: TGTGCCAGCAGCTTGGAGGGTAATCCTGATCCCCACTACTTT.

About this clonotype itself: At one of its ends the junction is not consistent with the germline gene, which may arise from a read error. The chain combines TRBV7-7 with TRBJ2-3; D may match TRBD1 or TRBD2 (6 bases each). Germline V CDR1 and CDR2: SSHAT, FNYEAQ (reference sequence). There are 14 residues in the CDR3. The CDR3 DNA follows: TGTGCTAGCAGCTTAGTCCCTCCGGGGGCCCCGCCTATATTT. This encodes CASSLVPPGAPPIF.

This clonotype has ten or more counts. V is TRBV7-8 and J is TRBJ2-1, with D possibly being TRBD2 (6 bases). The CDR3 contains 15 residues. Looked up from germline, CDR1 is SGHVS and CDR2 is FQNEAQ. V was pared by 0 bases and J by 11 bases, with 17 bases between. CDR3 residues: CASSLAGGADTQQFF. CDR3 DNA sequence: TGTGCCAGCAGCTTAGCGGGAGGAGCCGATACGCAGCAGTTCTTC.

On this clonotype: The junction departs from germline at one end; a sequencing error may be responsible. The genes are TRBV2 and TRBJ2-5; D call uncertain. Germline V lookup: CDR1 SNHLY, CDR2 FYNNEI. This CDR3 comprises 14 residues. The CDR3 nucleotides read TGTGCCAGCAATGATGCGGCGTACCATGAGACCCTGTACTTC. Its translation: CASNDAAYHETLYF.

V and J are TRBV12-3 or TRBV12-4 and TRBJ2-1; no firm D call. V lost 6 bases and J lost 6, with 9 bases in between. The CDR3 contains 12 residues. CDR3 sequence: CASSPWGNEQFF. The CDR3 nucleotides read TGTGCCAGCAGCCCATGGGGCAATGAGCAGTTCTTC.